Presented here are 30 T cell receptor beta chains from one specimen sequenced in a study of cytomegalovirus exposure and HLA in healthy donors. Primers included in the PCR were 60 Vbeta and 13 Jbeta primers. Libraries were prepared by immunoSEQ multiplex PCR; TCRdb keeps only in-frame clonotypes and omits some of them. The sample contains approximately 150,000 clones, around 68% of which appear only once. The sample consisted of PBMCs. The origin of the receptors is a man between 25 and 39 years old in good health and CMV-seropositive.

The chain is built from TRBV13 and TRBJ2-3, with D maybe TRBD2 (6 bases). The CDR3 consists of 15 residues. The germline V and J ends were trimmed by 3 bases and 4 bases, with 14 bases remaining between them. The germline gives CDR1 PRHDT, CDR2 FYEKMQ (reference sequence). As DNA, the CDR3 is TGTGCCAGCAGCTTTAATAAGGAGGGCGCAGATACGCAGTATTTT. Its protein product is CASSFNKEGADTQYF.

The chain combines TRBV5-1 with TRBJ2-3, with D perhaps matching TRBD1 (6 bases). The CDR3 length is 15 residues. Germline V lookup: CDR1 SGHRS, CDR2 YFSETQ. Trimming stripped 4 bases from V and 0 bases from J, with 12 bases between. The CDR3, as DNA: TGCGCCAGCAGCCCCGGGACACTTAGCACAGATACGCAGTATTTT. Translated: CASSPGTLSTDTQYF.

The rearrangement uses TRBV7-8 and TRBJ2-3; 8 bases match TRBD1. The CDR3 is made up of 16 amino acids. Germline-derived CDR1 and CDR2 are SGHVS and FQNEAQ. The junction had 7 bases not matched to a gene; V was cut back by 3 bases and J by 2 bases. CDR3 coding DNA: TGTGCCAGCAGCTTGTTCGACAGGGGCTACACAGATACGCAGTATTTT. Translating it yields CASSLFDRGYTDTQYF.

The genes are TRBV28 and TRBJ1-5, with 8 positions matching TRBD1. Germline V gene data show CDR1 as MDHEN and CDR2 as SYDVKM. The CDR3 loop spans 13 amino acids. The V gene end was trimmed by 6 bases and the J gene end by 4 bases; junction bases not matched to a gene: 2. As DNA, the CDR3 is TGTGCCAGCAGGGGACAGGTGAATCAGCCCCAGCATTTT. Translating gives CASRGQVNQPQHF.

The chain joins TRBV7-9 to TRBJ2-2; D perhaps matches TRBD1 (6 bases). Germline CDR1 SEHNR, CDR2 FQNEAQ (reference sequence). The CDR3 spans 15 residues. Between the trimmed V and J ends, which lost 5 bases and 1 base, there was a span of 11 bases. CDR3 residues: CASSQWTENTGELFF. The CDR3 coding sequence is TGTGCCAGCAGCCAGTGGACAGAGAACACCGGGGAGCTGTTTTTT.

The chain links TRBV7-3 to TRBJ2-2; a possible D gene is TRBD2 (5 bases). Deletions cut 5 bases from V and 4 bases from J, with 11 bases between. CDR3 size: 14 residues. Germline assignment: CDR1 SGHTA and CDR2 FQGTGA. This CDR3 reads CASSLSASTGELFF. CDR3 in DNA: TGTGCCAGCAGCCTTAGCGCGAGCACCGGGGAGCTGTTTTTT.

The V call is TRBV7-6, the J call TRBJ2-7; 9 nucleotides match TRBD1. This CDR3 comprises 15 residues. Trimming removed 1 base from V and 2 bases from J; junction bases left unmatched: 3. Germline loops: CDR1 SGHVS, CDR2 FNYEAQ. CDR3 protein: CASSLDRGPAYEQYF. In nucleotides, the CDR3 is TGTGCCAGCAGCTTAGACAGGGGGCCAGCCTACGAGCAGTACTTC.

The J gene is TRBJ1-2, the V gene TRBV6-6; D gene ambiguous. Germline loops: CDR1 MNHNY, CDR2 SVGAGI (reference sequence). The CDR3 is made up of 12 amino acids. The V end was cut by 2 bases, the J end by 6 bases, with 7 bases between. In DNA form, the CDR3 reads TGTGCCAGCAGTTACCTCGGTGATGGCTACACCTTC. Translating it yields CASSYLGDGYTF.

The J gene is TRBJ1-1, the V gene TRBV5-1; D ambiguous. This CDR3 spans 16 amino acids. The germline V and J ends were trimmed by 0 bases and 7 bases, with 19 bases remaining between them. The germline V gene has CDR1 SGHRS and CDR2 YFSETQ. This CDR3 is CASSLDVGPGVSEAFF. CDR3 in DNA: TGCGCCAGCAGCTTGGATGTCGGCCCGGGTGTTAGTGAAGCTTTCTTT.

The rearrangement links TRBV10-2 to TRBJ1-1; D is possibly TRBD1 (5 bases). Trimming cost V 7 bases and J 4 bases, with 16 bases left between them. Germline values: CDR1 WSHSY, CDR2 SAAADI. The CDR3 contains 14 residues. This chain's CDR3 is CASTPAGKSTEAFF. CDR3 coding DNA: TGCGCCAGCACCCCGGCAGGGAAGAGCACTGAAGCTTTCTTT.

This clone turned up a few times. The CDR3 sequence is CASSLAGWREGYEQYF. DNA for the CDR3: TGTGCCAGCAGCTTAGCGGGTTGGCGGGAGGGTTACGAGCAGTACTTC. The V and J genes are TRBV7-9 and TRBJ2-7; 9 positions agree with TRBD2. The germline V gene encodes CDR1 SEHNR and CDR2 FQNEAQ (reference sequence). CDR3 length equals 16 residues. V lost 0 bases, J lost 4 bases, and 7 bases stayed unmatched.

This chain connects TRBV28 to TRBJ1-2; D is ambiguous. Trimming left V 6 bases short and J 3 bases short, with 8 bases between. Germline loops: CDR1 MDHEN, CDR2 SYDVKM. CDR3 size: 12 residues. The CDR3 DNA is TGTGCCAGCAGGACGGCGGACTATGGCTACACCTTC. Translating it yields CASRTADYGYTF.

J is TRBJ2-2 and V is TRBV7-2; 7 nucleotides match TRBD2. The V gene's germline CDR1 is SGHTA and CDR2 FQGNSA. This CDR3 region has 17 residues. J was trimmed by 8 bases and V by 2 bases; bases with no gene match: 14. The CDR3 region has the DNA TGTGCCAGCAGCTTAAGAGTGGGCGGCGGGAGCCCTGGGGAGCTGTTTTTT. It yields the protein CASSLRVGGGSPGELFF.

A few counts support this clone. The chain combines TRBV7-3 with TRBJ1-4, with TRBD1 matching over 7 bases. Trimming at V came to 1 base and at J to 5 bases, leaving 16 bases not matched to a gene. The CDR3 loop spans 19 amino acids. Germline-derived CDR1 and CDR2 are SGHTA and FQGTGA. CDR3 loop: CASSLRHRAWGQKNEKLFF. CDR3 coding DNA: TGTGCCAGCAGCTTAAGGCATAGGGCCTGGGGACAGAAAAATGAAAAACTGTTTTTT.

This chain connects TRBV4-1 to TRBJ1-2; unclear D gene. The CDR3 contains 15 residues. V lost 2 bases to trimming and J lost 3 bases, with 13 bases between them. CDR1 and CDR2 (germline): MGHRA, YSYEKL. In DNA form, the CDR3 reads TGCGCCAGCAGCCAAAGTGCCGGTTTCGACTATGGCTACACCTTC. It translates to CASSQSAGFDYGYTF.

The chain links TRBV6-5 to TRBJ1-4; D remains unclear. The ends were cut back, 6 bases at V and 0 bases at J, with 8 bases in the middle. The CDR3 is 14 residues long. CDR1 is MNHEY and CDR2 is SVGAGI in the germline V gene. CDR3 bases: TGTGCCAGCAGATACACTGCAACTAATGAAAAACTGTTTTTT. Protein sequence: CASRYTATNEKLFF.

This clone was detected a few times. The rearrangement uses TRBV4-2 and TRBJ2-5, with a weak D call TRBD1 (8 bases). Trimming shortened V by 4 bases and J by 4 bases, and 13 bases separated the two germline ends. The length of the CDR3 is 14 residues. The V gene's germline CDR1 is LGHNA and CDR2 YNFKEQ. CDR3 amino acids: CASSLQGGRETQYF. Written as DNA, the CDR3 is TGTGCCAGCAGCCTACAGGGGGGGCGAGAGACCCAGTACTTC.

The chain is built from TRBV7-6 and TRBJ1-3; maybe TRBD1 (5 bases). Trimming removed 3 bases from V and 3 bases from J, with 12 bases in between. CDR1 is SGHVS and CDR2 is FNYEAQ in the germline V gene. This CDR3 is built from 15 residues. The DNA of the CDR3 is TGTGCCAGCAGCTTGTTATCAGGGTTTGGAAACACCATATATTTT. As protein: CASSLLSGFGNTIYF.

The chain joins TRBV5-1 to TRBJ2-7; unclear D gene. V shed 2 bases and J shed 1 base, with 7 bases lying between them. In germline, CDR1 is SGHRS, CDR2 YFSETQ. This CDR3 has 13 amino acids. The CDR3 sequence: CASSFVESYEQYF. CDR3 in DNA: TGCGCCAGCAGCTTTGTCGAGTCCTACGAGCAGTACTTC.

This CDR3 reads CASSYSGAGYEQYF. Here the CDR3 DNA reads TGTGCCAGCAGTTACTCCGGGGCGGGGTACGAGCAGTACTTC. The genes are TRBV6-5 and TRBJ2-7; tentatively, D is TRBD2 (6 bases). The germline V gene has CDR1 MNHEY and CDR2 SVGAGI. Trimming removed 0 bases from V and 4 bases from J, with 10 bases in between. The CDR3 has 14 residues.

The chain employs TRBV6-5 and TRBJ2-7; D remains ambiguous. V lost 2 bases and J 3 bases, leaving 8 bases between the germline ends. Germline V lookup: CDR1 MNHEY, CDR2 SVGAGI. The CDR3 runs 13 residues. CDR3 in amino acids: CASSYTADYEQYF. In nucleotides, the CDR3 is TGTGCCAGCAGTTACACGGCGGACTACGAGCAGTACTTC.

The chain employs TRBV6-1 and TRBJ1-5; 7 nucleotides line up with TRBD1. The trim removed 5 bases at V and 7 bases at J, leaving 11 bases unmatched. CDR3 length equals 15 residues. Per the germline V gene, CDR1 is MNHNS and CDR2 is SASEGT. The CDR3, as DNA: TGTGCCAGCAGTCCTACGGGACAGTTCACCCAGCCCCAGCATTTT. Protein sequence: CASSPTGQFTQPQHF.

This chain uses TRBV5-4 with TRBJ2-3; D not resolved. This CDR3 has 11 residues. With 3 bases removed from V and 5 bases from J, the gap between germline ends came to 4 bases. Germline V gene data show CDR1 as SGHNT and CDR2 as YYREEE (reference sequence). The CDR3 region is CASSYRDTQYF. CDR3 nucleotides: TGTGCCAGCAGCTACAGAGATACGCAGTATTTT.

V gene TRBV19 combines with J gene TRBJ1-5; the D is unclear. V shed 3 bases and J shed 4 bases, with 7 bases lying between them. Germline assignment: CDR1 LNHDA and CDR2 SQIVND (reference sequence). The length of the CDR3 is 13 residues. CDR3 nucleotides: TGTGCCAGTAGTATTGTCGGGAATCAGCCCCAGCATTTT. This translates into CASSIVGNQPQHF.

This clone was counted between two and nine times. The chain joins TRBV27 to TRBJ1-1; D is possibly TRBD1 (6 bases). The CDR3 covers 15 residues. V lost 0 bases and J lost 4, with 12 bases in between. Germline CDR1 MNHEY, CDR2 SMNVEV (reference sequence). CDR3 sequence reads: CASSLSGAGVTEAFF. CDR3 nucleotides: TGTGCCAGCAGTTTATCGGGGGCGGGGGTCACTGAAGCTTTCTTT.

V and J are TRBV6-1 and TRBJ1-6, with D perhaps TRBD1 (6 bases). V lost 6 bases and J lost 4, with 13 bases in between. This CDR3 is built from 15 residues. CDR1 and CDR2 from the germline V gene are MNHNS and SASEGT. The DNA for the CDR3 is TGTGCCAGCAGGTTTAGACAGGCATATAATTCACCCCTCCACTTT. Amino acids: CASRFRQAYNSPLHF.

This clone showed up just a few times. One junction end does not reproduce the germline sequence, and a read error may be involved. The genes are TRBV25-1 and TRBJ1-3; D gene uncertain. Per the germline V gene, CDR1 is MGHDK and CDR2 is SYGVNS. The CDR3 runs to 14 residues. CDR3 residues: CASREPGDGNTIYF. The CDR3 DNA sequence: TGTGCCAGCCGTGAGCCCGGGGATGGAAACACCATATATTTT.

This clone was observed a handful of times. J is TRBJ2-3 and V is TRBV5-1; 16 nucleotides line up with TRBD2. The CDR3 runs to 16 residues. CDR1 SGHRS and CDR2 YFSETQ come from the germline V gene. The V segment lost 4 bases and the J segment 5 bases; nucleotides outside the gene matches: 4. CDR3 nucleotides: TGCGCCAGCAGCCCGGGACTAGCGGGAGGGGTAGATACGCAGTATTTT. The encoded protein is CASSPGLAGGVDTQYF.

This clone was seen a few times. The chain recombines TRBV28 with TRBJ2-6; D might be TRBD1 (6 bases). Trimming shortened V by 5 bases and J by 2 bases, and 10 bases separated the two germline ends. The CDR3 length is 15 residues. CDR1 and CDR2 (germline): MDHEN, SYDVKM. As DNA, the CDR3 is TGTGCCAGCAGTAGTGGACAGACTGGGGCCAACGTCCTGACTTTC. As protein: CASSSGQTGANVLTF.

In its sample, this clone was seen a few times. J is TRBJ2-1 and V is TRBV19; 13 positions agree with TRBD2. The CDR3 is 16 amino acids. The germline CDR1 and CDR2 sequences are LNHDA and SQIVND (reference sequence). Losses at the gene ends were 5 bases for V and 9 bases for J; bases not matched to a gene: 10. CDR3 in DNA: TGTGCCAGTAGTCCCGGGACTAGCGGGATAAATGGTGAGCAGTTCTTC. The encoded protein is CASSPGTSGINGEQFF.